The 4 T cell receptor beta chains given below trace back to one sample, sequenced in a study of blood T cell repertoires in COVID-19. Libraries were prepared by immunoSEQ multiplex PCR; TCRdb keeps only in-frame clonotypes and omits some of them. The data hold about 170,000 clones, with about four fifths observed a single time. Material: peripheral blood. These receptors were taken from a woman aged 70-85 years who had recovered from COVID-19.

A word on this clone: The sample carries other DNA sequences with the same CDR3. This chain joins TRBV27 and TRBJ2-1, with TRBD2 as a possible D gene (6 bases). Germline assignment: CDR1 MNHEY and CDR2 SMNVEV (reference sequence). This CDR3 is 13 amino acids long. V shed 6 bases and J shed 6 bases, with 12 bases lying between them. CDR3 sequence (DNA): TGTGCCAGCAGGAGTCCCGGGGGCAATGAGCAGTTCTTC. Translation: CASRSPGGNEQFF.

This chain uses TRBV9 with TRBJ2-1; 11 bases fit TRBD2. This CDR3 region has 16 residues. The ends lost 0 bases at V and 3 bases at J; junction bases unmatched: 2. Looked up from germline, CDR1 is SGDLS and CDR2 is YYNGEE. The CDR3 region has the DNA TGTGCCAGCAGCGTAGCGGGACTAGCGGTCTACAATGAGCAGTTCTTC. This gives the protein CASSVAGLAVYNEQFF.

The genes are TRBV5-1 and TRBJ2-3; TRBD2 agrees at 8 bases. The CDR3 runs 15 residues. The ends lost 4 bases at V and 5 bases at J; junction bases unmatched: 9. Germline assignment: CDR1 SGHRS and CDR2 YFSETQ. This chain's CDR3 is CASSVRGGRGDTQYF. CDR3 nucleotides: TGCGCCAGCAGCGTCCGGGGGGGCCGGGGAGATACGCAGTATTTT.

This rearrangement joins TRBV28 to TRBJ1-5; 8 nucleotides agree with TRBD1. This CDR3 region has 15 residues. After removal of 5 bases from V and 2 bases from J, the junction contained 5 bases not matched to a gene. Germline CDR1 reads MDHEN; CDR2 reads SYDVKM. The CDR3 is CASSPMGQGNQPQHF. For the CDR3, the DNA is TGTGCCAGCAGTCCGATGGGACAGGGCAATCAGCCCCAGCATTTT.